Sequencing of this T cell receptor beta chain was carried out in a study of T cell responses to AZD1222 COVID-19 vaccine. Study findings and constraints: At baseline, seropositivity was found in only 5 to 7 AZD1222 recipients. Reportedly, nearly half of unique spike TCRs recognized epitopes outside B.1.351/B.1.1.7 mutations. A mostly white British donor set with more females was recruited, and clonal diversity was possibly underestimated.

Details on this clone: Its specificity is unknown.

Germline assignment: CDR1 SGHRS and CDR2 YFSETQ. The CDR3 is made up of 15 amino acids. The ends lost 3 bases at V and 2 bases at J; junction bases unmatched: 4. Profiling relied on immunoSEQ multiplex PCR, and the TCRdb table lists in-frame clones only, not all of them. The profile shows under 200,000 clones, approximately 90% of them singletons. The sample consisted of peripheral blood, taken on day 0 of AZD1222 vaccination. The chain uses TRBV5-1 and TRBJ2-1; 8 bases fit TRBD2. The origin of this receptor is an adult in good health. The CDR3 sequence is CASSSGGDAYNEQFF. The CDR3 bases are TGCGCCAGCAGCTCCGGGGGGGATGCCTACAATGAGCAGTTCTTC.